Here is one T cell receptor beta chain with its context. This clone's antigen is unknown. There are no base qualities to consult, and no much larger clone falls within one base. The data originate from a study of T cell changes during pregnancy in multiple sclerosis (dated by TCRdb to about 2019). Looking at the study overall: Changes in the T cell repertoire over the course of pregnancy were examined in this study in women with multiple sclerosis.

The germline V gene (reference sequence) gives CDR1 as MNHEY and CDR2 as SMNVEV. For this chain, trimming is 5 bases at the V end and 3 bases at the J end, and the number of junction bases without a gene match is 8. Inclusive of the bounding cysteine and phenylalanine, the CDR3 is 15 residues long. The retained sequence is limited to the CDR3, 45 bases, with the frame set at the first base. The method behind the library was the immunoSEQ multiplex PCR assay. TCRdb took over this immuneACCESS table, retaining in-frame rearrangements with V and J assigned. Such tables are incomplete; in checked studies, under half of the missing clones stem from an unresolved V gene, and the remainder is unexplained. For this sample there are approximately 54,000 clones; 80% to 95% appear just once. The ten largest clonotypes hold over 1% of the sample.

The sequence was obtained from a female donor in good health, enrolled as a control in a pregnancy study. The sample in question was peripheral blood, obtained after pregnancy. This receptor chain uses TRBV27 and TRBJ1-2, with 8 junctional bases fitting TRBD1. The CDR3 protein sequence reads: CASSTTGVADYGYTF. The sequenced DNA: TGTGCCAGCAGTACGACAGGGGTGGCTGACTATGGCTACACCTTC.